The 27 T cell receptor beta chains presented below share a single source sample, sequenced in a study of cytomegalovirus exposure and HLA in healthy donors. Vbeta (60) and Jbeta (13) primers were used in the PCR. Produced via immunoSEQ multiplex PCR; TCRdb's table is partial and in-frame only. Among more than 80,000 clones, 70% to 80% were seen once, and the ten largest hold 19%. The material sequenced was PBMCs. The origin of the receptors is a woman aged 55-75 years in good health and CMV-seropositive.

This rearrangement joins TRBV5-6 to TRBJ2-5; 7 bases are a match to TRBD1. With 3 bases clipped from V and 5 bases from J, the junction kept 10 bases outside the gene matches. Germline-derived CDR1 and CDR2 are SGHDT and YYEEEE. CDR3 length: 15 amino acids. The CDR3 region is CASSYGQVASETQYF. The DNA of the CDR3 is TGTGCCAGCAGCTATGGACAGGTTGCAAGCGAGACCCAGTACTTC.

V and J are TRBV14 and TRBJ2-3, with D unclear. The germline gives CDR1 SGHDN, CDR2 FVKESK. The CDR3 spans 14 residues. Trimming cost V 3 bases and J 2 bases, with 9 bases left between them. The CDR3: CASSHPGDTDTQYF. Here the CDR3 DNA reads TGTGCCAGCAGCCATCCCGGAGACACAGATACGCAGTATTTT. Together with reference TRBV14 and TRBJ2-3, the CDR3 gives the full variable domain: EAGVTQFPSHSVIEKGQTVTLRCDPISGHDNLYWYRRVMGKEIKFLLHFVKESKQDESGMPNNRFLAERTGGTYSTLKVQPAELEDSGVYFCASSHPGDTDTQYFGPGTRLTVL.

This clone occurred once. V gene TRBV11-1 combines with J gene TRBJ2-5; perhaps TRBD1 as D (6 bases). The germline V and J ends were trimmed by 8 bases and 5 bases, with 21 bases remaining between them. CDR1 and CDR2 from the germline V gene are SGHAT and FQDESV (reference sequence). The CDR3 is 15 amino acids. The CDR3 protein is CASRLGRGVSETQYF. The CDR3 bases are TGTGCCAGCCGGCTGGGCAGGGGAGTTTCCGAGACCCAGTACTTC.

The V gene is TRBV5-1, the J gene TRBJ2-5, with 11 nucleotides matching TRBD2. The V gene's germline CDR1 is SGHRS and CDR2 YFSETQ. V trimming: 3 bases; J trimming: 3 bases; junction bases outside the gene matches: 1. The CDR3 has 14 amino acids. The DNA for the CDR3 is TGCGCCAGCAGCTCGGGACTAGCGGAAGAGACCCAGTACTTC. Translated, it gives CASSSGLAEETQYF.

This clone has more than one count but fewer than ten. This sequence joins TRBV4-1 and TRBJ1-1; TRBD1 matches 8 bases. There are 14 residues in the CDR3. Losses at the gene ends were 1 base for V and 4 bases for J; bases not matched to a gene: 2. Looked up from germline, CDR1 is MGHRA and CDR2 is YSYEKL. CDR3 DNA: TGCGCCAGCAGCCAAGTAGGGACAGGCACTGAAGCTTTCTTT. Its protein is CASSQVGTGTEAFF.

This rearrangement joins TRBV30 to TRBJ2-1; 7 nucleotides line up with TRBD2. The germline V gene has CDR1 GTSNPN and CDR2 SVGIG (reference sequence). V shed 7 bases and J 4 bases; nucleotides not matched to a gene: 10. The CDR3 consists of 14 residues. As DNA, the CDR3 is TGTGCCTCCCCCCGGGGGGACGCATACAATGAGCAGTTCTTC. Protein product: CASPRGDAYNEQFF.

The V and J genes are TRBV5-1 and TRBJ1-1; 7 nucleotides match TRBD1. This CDR3 comprises 17 residues. Germline V CDR1 and CDR2: SGHRS, YFSETQ. J was trimmed by 0 bases and V by 4 bases; bases with no gene match: 12. CDR3 coding DNA: TGCGCCAGCAGCACCCGACAAGGGGGCCCCATGAACACTGAAGCTTTCTTT. This codes for CASSTRQGGPMNTEAFF.

The chain couples TRBV5-6 to TRBJ2-2, with D perhaps TRBD2 (6 bases). In germline, CDR1 is SGHDT, CDR2 YYEEEE. Trimming removed 3 bases from V and 6 bases from J, with 6 bases in between. This CDR3 comprises 12 residues. The CDR3 region has the DNA TGTGCCAGCAGCTCGGGGGCCGGGGAGCTGTTTTTT. As protein: CASSSGAGELFF.

V is TRBV6-5 and J is TRBJ1-2, with D perhaps matching TRBD1 (6 bases). The CDR3 is 13 amino acids. CDR1 and CDR2 from the germline V gene are MNHEY and SVGAGI. V lost 6 bases, J lost 6 bases, and 14 bases lay in between. The CDR3 here is CASRASAGDGYTF. The CDR3 nucleotides read TGTGCCAGCAGAGCCTCGGCAGGGGATGGCTACACCTTC.

The chain links TRBV27 to TRBJ2-7, with 9 nucleotides matching TRBD1. Germline V gene sequence: CDR1 MNHEY, CDR2 SMNVEV (reference sequence). Unmatched junction bases numbered 3, after V lost 2 bases and J lost 4 bases. The CDR3 sequence is 14 residues long. The CDR3 DNA is TGTGCCAGCAGTTTAGGACAGGGGAGTTACGAGCAGTACTTC. Protein sequence: CASSLGQGSYEQYF.

The chain's CDR3 is CASSSPGRATEAFF. The DNA for the CDR3 is TGTGCCAGCAGCTCCCCTGGCAGGGCCACTGAAGCTTTCTTT. The rearrangement uses TRBV28 and TRBJ1-1; tentatively, D is TRBD1 (5 bases). Germline CDR1 is MDHEN and CDR2 is SYDVKM. The CDR3 is 14 amino acids. With 6 bases removed from V and 4 bases from J, the gap between germline ends came to 15 bases.

The chain carries TRBV19 and TRBJ2-7; D is unresolved. V lost 3 bases, J lost 1 base, and 13 bases lay in between. The CDR3 is made up of 15 amino acids. CDR1 LNHDA and CDR2 SQIVND come from the germline V gene (reference sequence). The CDR3 DNA follows: TGTGCCAGTAGTATCAGTCTAGAGGCTTCCTACGAGCAGTACTTC. Translating gives CASSISLEASYEQYF.

This chain joins TRBV29-1 and TRBJ1-5; TRBD1 matches 10 bases. The junction had 10 bases not matched to a gene; V was cut back by 3 bases and J by 11 bases. This CDR3 spans 14 amino acids. Germline CDR1 and CDR2: SQVTM and ANQGSEA. The CDR3 is CSVEDRGVRGAQHF. The CDR3 DNA sequence: TGCAGCGTTGAGGACAGGGGGGTCAGGGGAGCCCAGCATTTT.

This chain links TRBV4-1 with TRBJ1-2; 10 bases line up with TRBD1. The V and J ends lost 2 bases and 4 bases, in that order; junction bases with no gene match: 7. The germline CDR1 and CDR2 sequences are MGHRA and YSYEKL. The CDR3 is 16 residues long. CDR3 nucleotides: TGCGCCAGCAGCCAAACCTCGGACAGGGGGATCTATGGCTACACCTTC. Amino acid sequence: CASSQTSDRGIYGYTF.

This chain links TRBV6-1 with TRBJ2-1; D call uncertain. The V and J ends lost 6 bases and 6 bases respectively, with 9 bases between them. CDR1 and CDR2 (germline): MNHNS, SASEGT. The CDR3 consists of 12 residues. CDR3 region: CASSYTRNEQFF. The CDR3 DNA sequence: TGTGCCAGCAGCTATACCCGCAATGAGCAGTTCTTC.

The chain combines TRBV7-2 with TRBJ1-3, with D unclear. V shed 0 bases and J shed 0 bases, with 9 bases lying between them. The germline V gene has CDR1 SGHTA and CDR2 FQGNSA. The CDR3 is made up of 16 amino acids. The CDR3 region has the DNA TGTGCCAGCAGCTTAGCGGCCCGTGCCTCTGGAAACACCATATATTTT. Amino acids: CASSLAARASGNTIYF.

The chain recombines TRBV29-1 with TRBJ1-2, with a weak D call TRBD1 (6 bases). The CDR3 covers 13 residues. With 3 bases removed from V and 4 bases from J, the gap between germline ends came to 12 bases. The germline gives CDR1 SQVTM, CDR2 ANQGSEA. The CDR3 region has the DNA TGCAGCGTTGATGACAGGTACGGCTATGGCTACACCTTC. Its protein is CSVDDRYGYGYTF.

The V gene is TRBV2, the J gene TRBJ2-7; 7 nucleotides line up with TRBD1. V lost 6 bases to trimming and J lost 3 bases; unmatched junction nucleotides: 11. CDR1 is SNHLY, CDR2 FYNNEI, per germline. The CDR3 sequence is 15 residues long. CDR3 in amino acids: CASRSPGQSLYEQYF. CDR3 nucleotides: TGTGCCAGCAGAAGTCCGGGACAGTCCCTCTACGAGCAGTACTTC.

This rearrangement joins TRBV5-6 to TRBJ1-6; unclear D gene. The V and J ends lost 0 bases and 5 bases respectively, with 9 bases between them. The CDR3 loop spans 15 amino acids. Germline values: CDR1 SGHDT, CDR2 YYEEEE. CDR3 region: CASSLDRTNNSPLHF. CDR3 DNA sequence: TGTGCCAGCAGCTTGGACAGAACCAATAATTCACCCCTCCACTTT.

This clone was seen more than once but under ten times. The chain uses TRBV6-4 and TRBJ2-1; TRBD1 agrees at 8 bases. This CDR3 contains 13 residues. From germline, CDR1 is MRHNA and CDR2 SNTAGT. V gave up 4 bases and J gave up 9 bases; unmatched junction bases: 5. The CDR3 region is CASSVDRAAEQFF. The CDR3 DNA reads as TGTGCCAGCAGTGTGGACAGGGCGGCTGAGCAGTTCTTC.

V is TRBV5-1 and J is TRBJ2-1, with TRBD2 matching over 7 bases. The CDR3 is 15 residues long. Per germline, CDR1 SGHRS and CDR2 YFSETQ. Trimming at V came to 7 bases and at J to 2 bases, leaving 9 bases not matched to a gene. This chain's CDR3 is CASSTGGTTYNEQFF. In nucleotides, the CDR3 is TGCGCCAGCTCCACGGGTGGGACTACCTACAATGAGCAGTTCTTC.

The chain employs TRBV7-2 and TRBJ2-4; TRBD1 aligns across 9 bases. CDR1 and CDR2 (germline): SGHTA, FQGNSA. The CDR3 is 13 amino acids. The trim removed 4 bases at V and 14 bases at J, leaving 9 bases unmatched. The CDR3, as DNA: TGTGCCAGCAGCTCCTTTCAAAGGACAGGGGAGTACTTC. Its protein is CASSSFQRTGEYF. The whole variable domain, filled in from reference TRBV7-2 and TRBJ2-4, reads GAGVSQSPSNKVTEKGKDVELRCDPISGHTALYWYRQSLGQGLEFLIYFQGNSAPDKSGLPSDRFSAERTGGSVSTLTIQRTQQEDSAVYLCASSSFQRTGEYFGAGTRLSVL.

This clone was detected a few times. The V gene is TRBV10-3, the J gene TRBJ2-5; TRBD2 matches at 8 bases. The J call is uncertain, as TRBJ2-7 better fits the DNA end. This CDR3 has 13 amino acids. Germline-derived CDR1 and CDR2 are ENHRY and SYGVKD. This CDR3 is CAIKGTSSYEQYF. The CDR3 DNA reads as TGTGCCATCAAAGGGACTAGCTCCTACGAGCAGTACTTC.

The chain has TRBV6-4 and TRBJ1-2; D call uncertain. The V end lost 10 bases, the J end lost 7 bases, and 16 bases lay between the germline ends. Germline V CDR1 and CDR2: MRHNA, SNTAGT. This CDR3 contains 12 residues. DNA for the CDR3: TGTGCCACCGAGCTGAGGGTCGCTGGCTACACCTTC. Residues: CATELRVAGYTF.

This rearrangement joins TRBV27 to TRBJ2-7; D perhaps matches TRBD1 (5 bases). Germline V gene sequence: CDR1 MNHEY, CDR2 SMNVEV (reference sequence). The CDR3 consists of 12 residues. The V end lost 6 bases, the J end lost 3 bases, and 9 bases lay between the germline ends. The CDR3 DNA sequence: TGTGCCAGCAGAGGACACCGCTACGAGCAGTACTTC. Amino acids: CASRGHRYEQYF.

Turning to this clone: Additional DNA sequences in this sample encode the identical CDR3. The V call is TRBV19, the J call TRBJ2-3, with 11 bases fitting TRBD2. The CDR3 extends over 13 amino acids. The germline gives CDR1 LNHDA, CDR2 SQIVND (reference sequence). V lost 6 bases and J lost 5; bases outside the gene matches: 1. CDR3 region: CASSGTSGDTQYF. CDR3 bases: TGTGCCAGTAGCGGGACTAGCGGAGATACGCAGTATTTT.

The V gene is TRBV2, the J gene TRBJ2-1, with no clear D. The germline V gene encodes CDR1 SNHLY and CDR2 FYNNEI. V gave up 5 bases and J gave up 7 bases, with 6 bases separating them. CDR3 size: 11 residues. The DNA of the CDR3 is TGTGCCAGCAGTATCCGGAATGAGCAGTTCTTC. Translation: CASSIRNEQFF.